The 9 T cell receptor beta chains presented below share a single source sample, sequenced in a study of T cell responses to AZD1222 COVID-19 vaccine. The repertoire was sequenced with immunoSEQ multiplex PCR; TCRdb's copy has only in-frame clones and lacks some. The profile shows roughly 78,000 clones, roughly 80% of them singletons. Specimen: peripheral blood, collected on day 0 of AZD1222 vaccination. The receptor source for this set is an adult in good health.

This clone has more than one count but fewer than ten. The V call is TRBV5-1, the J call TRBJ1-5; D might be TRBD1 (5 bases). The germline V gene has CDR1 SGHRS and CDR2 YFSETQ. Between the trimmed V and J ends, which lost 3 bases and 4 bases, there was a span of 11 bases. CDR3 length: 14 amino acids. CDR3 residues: CASSSGTGNQPQHF. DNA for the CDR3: TGCGCCAGCAGCTCAGGGACGGGAAATCAGCCCCAGCATTTT.

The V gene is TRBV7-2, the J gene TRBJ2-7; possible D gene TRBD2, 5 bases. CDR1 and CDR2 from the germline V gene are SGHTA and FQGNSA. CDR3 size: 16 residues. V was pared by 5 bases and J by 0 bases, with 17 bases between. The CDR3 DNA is TGTGCCAGCAGCGGACTGGCGGGCCGGGGCTCCTACGAGCAGTACTTC. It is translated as CASSGLAGRGSYEQYF.

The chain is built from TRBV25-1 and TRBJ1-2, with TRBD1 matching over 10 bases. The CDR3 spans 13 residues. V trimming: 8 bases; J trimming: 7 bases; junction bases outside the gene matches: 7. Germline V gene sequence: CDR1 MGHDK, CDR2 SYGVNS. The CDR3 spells CASHTGQGIGYTF. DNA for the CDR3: TGTGCCAGCCATACGGGACAGGGGATTGGCTACACCTTC.

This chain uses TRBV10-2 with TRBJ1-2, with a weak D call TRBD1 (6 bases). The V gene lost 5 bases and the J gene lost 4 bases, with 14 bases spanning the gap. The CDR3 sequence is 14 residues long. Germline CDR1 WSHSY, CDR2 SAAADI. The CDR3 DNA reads TGCGCCAGCAGTTGGCAACAGGGCGGCTATGGCTACACCTTC. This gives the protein CASSWQQGGYGYTF.

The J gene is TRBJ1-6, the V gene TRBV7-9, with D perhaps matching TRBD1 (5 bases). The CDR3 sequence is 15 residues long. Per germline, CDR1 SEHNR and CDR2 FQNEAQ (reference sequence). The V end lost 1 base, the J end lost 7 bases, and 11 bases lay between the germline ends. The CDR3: CASSLDQGQNSPLHF. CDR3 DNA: TGTGCCAGCAGCTTAGACCAGGGCCAGAATTCACCCCTCCACTTT.

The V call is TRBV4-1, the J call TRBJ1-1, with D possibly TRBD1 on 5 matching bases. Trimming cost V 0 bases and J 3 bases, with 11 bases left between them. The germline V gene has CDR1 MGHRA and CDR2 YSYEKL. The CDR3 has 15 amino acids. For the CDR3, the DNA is TGCGCCAGCAGCCAAGACAGGGTAGGAGACACTGAAGCTTTCTTT. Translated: CASSQDRVGDTEAFF.

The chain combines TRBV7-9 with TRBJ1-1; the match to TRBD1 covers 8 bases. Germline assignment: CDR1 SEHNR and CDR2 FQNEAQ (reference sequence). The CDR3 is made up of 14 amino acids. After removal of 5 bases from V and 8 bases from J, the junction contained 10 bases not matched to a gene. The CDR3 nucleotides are TGTGCCAGCAGCACAAGACAGGGGAATTTCGAAGCTTTCTTT. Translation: CASSTRQGNFEAFF.

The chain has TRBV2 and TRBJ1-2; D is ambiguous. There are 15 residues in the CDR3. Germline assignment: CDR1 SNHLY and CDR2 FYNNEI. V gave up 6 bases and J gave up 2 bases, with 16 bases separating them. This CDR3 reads CASSSRLGSNYGYTF. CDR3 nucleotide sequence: TGTGCCAGCAGCTCACGACTGGGGTCAAACTATGGCTACACCTTC.

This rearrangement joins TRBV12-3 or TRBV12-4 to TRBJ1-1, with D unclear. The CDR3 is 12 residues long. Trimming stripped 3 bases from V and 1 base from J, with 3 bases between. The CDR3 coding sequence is TGTGCCAGCAGTTTCACGAACACTGAAGCTTTCTTT. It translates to CASSFTNTEAFF.